The 26 T cell receptor beta chains given below trace back to one sample, sequenced in a study of technical replicates of blood from a few donors. Here immunoSEQ multiplex PCR was the method, and the copy in TCRdb shows in-frame clones only, minus some. In the table there are tens of thousands of clones, around 96% of which are singletons. Sequencing was performed on T cells isolated from PBMCs. These receptors originate from a human donor in good health.

The J gene is TRBJ2-7, the V gene TRBV2; D may be TRBD1 (6 bases). CDR3 length: 13 amino acids. Germline V gives CDR1 SNHLY, CDR2 FYNNEI. V shed 3 bases and J shed 6 bases, with 12 bases lying between them. CDR3: CASSEGARTEQYF. The CDR3, as DNA: TGTGCCAGCAGTGAGGGGGCACGAACCGAGCAGTACTTC.

Notes on this clone: Its ends do not fully match the called genes, so a read error is possible. The V gene is TRBV6-1, the J gene TRBJ2-3; 9 nucleotides agree with TRBD1. Germline V gene data show CDR1 as MNHNS and CDR2 as SASEGT. CDR3 length: 16 residues. CDR3 sequence: CASSATGQGGTNTQYF. The CDR3 bases are TGTGCCAGCAGTGCAACGGGACAGGGCGGCACAAATACGCAGTATTTT.

V is TRBV10-1 and J is TRBJ2-7; 11 bases fit TRBD1. The CDR3 runs 15 residues. The germline V gene has CDR1 WNHNN and CDR2 SYGVQD (reference sequence). V lost 9 bases, J lost 5 bases, and 12 bases stayed unmatched. The CDR3 sequence is CARDRGRRFSNEQYF. In DNA, the CDR3 is TGCGCCAGGGACAGGGGGCGCCGGTTCAGCAACGAGCAGTACTTC.

Comment on this clone: This CDR3 is also generated by other DNA sequences in the sample. CDR3 in DNA: TGTGCCAGCAGCCCCGGACTAAACTATGGCTACACCTTC. Amino acid sequence: CASSPGLNYGYTF. The chain couples TRBV5-4 to TRBJ1-2; D is unclear. The CDR3 runs to 13 residues. The V gene lost 4 bases and the J gene lost 2 bases, with 9 bases spanning the gap. CDR1 is SGHNT, CDR2 YYREEE, per germline (reference sequence).

The V call is TRBV7-6, the J call TRBJ2-5, with 10 positions matching TRBD2. Germline CDR1 reads SGHVS; CDR2 reads FNYEAQ. V lost 8 bases, J lost 5 bases, and 8 bases stayed unmatched. The CDR3 sequence is 14 residues long. The CDR3 region has the DNA TGTGCCAGCGACCAGCGGGAGGGGGCGGAGACCCAGTACTTC. It codes for CASDQREGAETQYF.

V usage is TRBV7-9 and J usage is TRBJ1-1; no reliable D call. Per germline, CDR1 SEHNR and CDR2 FQNEAQ (reference sequence). This CDR3 has 15 residues. Trimming shortened V by 0 bases and J by 0 bases, and 8 bases separated the two germline ends. The CDR3 nucleotides are TGTGCCAGCAGCTTAGCTGCAGGTGTGAACACTGAAGCTTTCTTT. Translated: CASSLAAGVNTEAFF.

The chain is built from TRBV7-3 and TRBJ2-3; D is unresolved. V lost 5 bases and J 7 bases, leaving 16 bases between the germline ends. CDR3 size: 14 residues. Germline V gene lookup returns CDR1 SGHTA and CDR2 FQGTGA. This CDR3 reads CASSVSRSSHTQYF. CDR3 nucleotide sequence: TGTGCCAGCAGCGTGAGTCGAAGTTCCCATACGCAGTATTTT.

This chain's CDR3 is CASSYSGGNTGELFF. Written as DNA, the CDR3 is TGTGCCAGCAGTTACTCAGGGGGGAACACCGGGGAGCTGTTTTTT. The V call is TRBV6-5, the J call TRBJ2-2; a possible D gene is TRBD1 (6 bases). V was clipped by 0 bases and J by 1 base, with 6 bases between them. Per germline, CDR1 MNHEY and CDR2 SVGAGI. This CDR3 spans 15 amino acids.

V and J are TRBV19 and TRBJ2-3; D may be TRBD1 (6 bases). This CDR3 region has 15 residues. Deletions cut 3 bases from V and 2 bases from J, with 12 bases between. Germline CDR1 reads LNHDA; CDR2 reads SQIVND (reference sequence). The CDR3: CASSIGTSDTDTQYF. In DNA form, the CDR3 reads TGTGCCAGTAGTATTGGGACATCGGACACAGATACGCAGTATTTT.

The chain combines TRBV28 with TRBJ1-2; 7 bases align to TRBD1. With V trimmed by 1 base and J by 4 bases, 3 bases remained unmatched. Germline V lookup: CDR1 MDHEN, CDR2 SYDVKM. This CDR3 comprises 14 residues. For the CDR3, the DNA is TGTGCCAGCAGTTTATTTGGGACAGCCTATGGCTACACCTTC. This sequence encodes CASSLFGTAYGYTF.

The chain couples TRBV19 to TRBJ1-5; D might be TRBD1 (5 bases). Trimming took 5 bases from V and 3 from J, leaving 11 bases between them. The CDR3 covers 14 residues. Germline CDR1 LNHDA, CDR2 SQIVND (reference sequence). CDR3 amino acids: CASSAQGLNQPQHF. The CDR3 bases are TGTGCCAGTAGTGCCCAGGGTCTCAATCAGCCCCAGCATTTT.

The V and J genes are TRBV14 and TRBJ1-2; 10 bases align to TRBD1. This CDR3 has 18 amino acids. Trimming removed 0 bases from V and 7 bases from J; junction bases left unmatched: 14. Looked up from germline, CDR1 is SGHDN and CDR2 is FVKESK. CDR3: CASSQDLSLHGTGVGYTF. As DNA, the CDR3 is TGTGCCAGCAGCCAAGATCTAAGTCTCCATGGGACAGGGGTTGGCTACACCTTC. Based on the CDR3 plus reference TRBV14 and TRBJ1-2, the full variable domain is EAGVTQFPSHSVIEKGQTVTLRCDPISGHDNLYWYRRVMGKEIKFLLHFVKESKQDESGMPNNRFLAERTGGTYSTLKVQPAELEDSGVYFCASSQDLSLHGTGVGYTFGSGTRLTVV.

The chain carries TRBV11-2 and TRBJ2-6; 7 nucleotides match TRBD1. J gave up 0 bases and V 5 bases, and 10 bases lay outside the gene matches. The CDR3 extends over 18 amino acids. Germline CDR1 and CDR2: SGHAT and FQNNGV. The CDR3 DNA is TGTGCCAGCAGCACCACAGGGGCGATCTACTCTGGGGCCAACGTCCTGACTTTC. Translating gives CASSTTGAIYSGANVLTF. The full variable domain, with the rest looked up from reference TRBV11-2 and TRBJ2-6, is EAGVAQSPRYKIIEKRQSVAFWCNPISGHATLYWYQQILGQGPKLLIQFQNNGVVDDSQLPKDRFSAERLKGVDSTLKIQPAKLEDSAVYLCASSTTGAIYSGANVLTFGAGSRLTVL.

The V gene is TRBV6-5, the J gene TRBJ1-2; 8 bases are a match to TRBD1. J gave up 3 bases and V 5 bases, and 2 bases lay outside the gene matches. The CDR3 runs to 13 residues. The germline CDR1 and CDR2 sequences are MNHEY and SVGAGI. The CDR3 sequence: CASSEGQDYGYTF. CDR3 in DNA: TGTGCCAGCAGTGAGGGACAGGACTATGGCTACACCTTC.

A note on this clone: The junction departs from germline at one end; a sequencing error may be responsible. V gene TRBV7-9 combines with J gene TRBJ2-3, with 10 bases matching TRBD2. The CDR3 covers 15 residues. Germline CDR1 reads SEHNR; CDR2 reads FQNEAQ (reference sequence). The CDR3 region has the DNA TGTGCCAGCAGCATAGCGGGAGGTTACACAGATACGCAGTATTTT. Translation gives CASSIAGGYTDTQYF.

J is TRBJ1-1 and V is TRBV11-3, with no clear D. Germline CDR1 and CDR2: SGHNT and YENEEA. The CDR3 is 13 amino acids. V was shortened by 1 base and J by 7 bases, with 10 bases between the two germline ends. The CDR3 sequence: CASSLGVASEAFF. The CDR3 DNA follows: TGTGCCAGCAGCTTAGGGGTAGCGAGTGAAGCTTTCTTT.

The rearrangement uses TRBV7-9 and TRBJ2-2; 12 nucleotides line up with TRBD2. This CDR3 region has 16 residues. V gave up 5 bases and J gave up 2 bases; unmatched junction bases: 3. Per the germline V gene, CDR1 is SEHNR and CDR2 is FQNEAQ (reference sequence). CDR3 amino acids: CASSKTSGSNTGELFF. The CDR3 DNA reads TGTGCCAGCAGCAAGACTAGCGGGAGTAACACCGGGGAGCTGTTTTTT.

J is TRBJ1-4 and V is TRBV2, with 10 bases matching TRBD1. There are 14 residues in the CDR3. Germline V gene sequence: CDR1 SNHLY, CDR2 FYNNEI. J lost 6 bases, V lost 7 bases, and 5 bases had no gene match. The CDR3 coding sequence is TGTGCCAGCACTCCGACAGGGGGCCATGAAAAACTGTTTTTT. Protein product: CASTPTGGHEKLFF. Complete variable domain (other parts from reference TRBV2 and TRBJ1-4): EPEVTQTPSHQVTQMGQEVILRCVPISNHLYFYWYRQILGQKVEFLVSFYNNEISEKSEIFDDQFSVERPDGSNFTLKIRSTKLEDSAMYFCASTPTGGHEKLFFGSGTQLSVL.

On this clone itself: The junction does not match germline at one end; this may be a read error. The gene calls are TRBV7-7 and TRBJ2-5, with TRBD1 matching 8 bases. CDR3 size: 15 residues. Germline assignment: CDR1 SSHAT and CDR2 FNYEAQ (reference sequence). This CDR3 is CASSLSSGGRETQYF. CDR3 nucleotide sequence: TGTGCTAGCAGCTTATCGTCAGGGGGCAGGGAGACCCAGTACTTC.

V usage is TRBV9 and J usage is TRBJ2-1, with D unclear. Germline CDR1 SGDLS, CDR2 YYNGEE. This CDR3 comprises 12 residues. Trimming took off 2 bases at V and 8 bases at J, with 8 bases between the two ends. CDR3 loop: CASSVGVYEQFF. The CDR3 DNA is TGTGCCAGCAGCGTTGGAGTTTATGAGCAGTTCTTC.

The chain combines TRBV28 with TRBJ1-3, with TRBD1 matching 7 bases. Trimming removed 5 bases from V and 0 bases from J; junction bases left unmatched: 7. The CDR3 loop spans 16 amino acids. Germline V CDR1 and CDR2: MDHEN, SYDVKM. The CDR3 DNA reads TGTGCCAGCAGTCTCCTCGGACAGGACTCTGGAAACACCATATATTTT. Amino acid sequence: CASSLLGQDSGNTIYF. The full variable domain, in which reference TRBV28 and TRBJ1-3 provide the parts outside the CDR3, is DVKVTQSSRYLVKRTGEKVFLECVQDMDHENMFWYRQDPGLGLRLIYFSYDVKMKEKGDIPEGYSVSREKKERFSLILESASTNQTSMYLCASSLLGQDSGNTIYFGEGSWLTVV.

V is TRBV19 and J is TRBJ2-7; TRBD2 agrees at 8 bases. The CDR3 sequence is 13 residues long. J was trimmed by 4 bases and V by 8 bases; bases with no gene match: 7. From germline, CDR1 is LNHDA and CDR2 SQIVND (reference sequence). CDR3 nucleotides: TGTGCCAGTGCTGGGACTAGTCTTTACGAGCAGTACTTC. This encodes CASAGTSLYEQYF.

The J gene is TRBJ1-3, the V gene TRBV5-6; D may be TRBD1 (5 bases). CDR3 length equals 14 residues. The V end was cut by 5 bases, the J end by 8 bases, with 17 bases between. Germline V gene sequence: CDR1 SGHDT, CDR2 YYEEEE. The CDR3 sequence is CASRIGLAGDTIYF. CDR3 DNA sequence: TGTGCCAGCAGAATCGGCTTGGCGGGGGACACCATATATTTT.

This rearrangement joins TRBV5-1 to TRBJ2-5, with 7 bases aligning to TRBD1. V dropped 4 bases and J dropped 2; count of bases not matched to a gene: 8. This CDR3 is 15 amino acids long. Germline V CDR1 and CDR2: SGHRS, YFSETQ. In DNA, the CDR3 is TGCGCCAGCAGCCTGACAGGGAACCGACAAGAGACCCAGTACTTC. It yields the protein CASSLTGNRQETQYF.

The chain has TRBV15 and TRBJ1-1; D gene unclear. Per the germline V gene, CDR1 is LNHNV and CDR2 is YYDKDF (reference sequence). The V gene lost 0 bases and the J gene lost 3 bases, with 14 bases spanning the gap. This CDR3 is 16 amino acids long. This chain's CDR3 is CATSRDLRGRDTEAFF. The CDR3 nucleotides read TGTGCCACCAGCAGAGATTTGCGGGGTAGGGACACTGAAGCTTTCTTT.

J is TRBJ1-1 and V is TRBV28, with 7 bases lining up with TRBD1. Unmatched junction bases numbered 9, after V lost 8 bases and J lost 3 bases. The germline V gene has CDR1 MDHEN and CDR2 SYDVKM. This CDR3 spans 14 amino acids. The CDR3 DNA is TGTGCCAGCCGGATAGACAGGGAGGACACTGAAGCTTTCTTT. It is translated as CASRIDREDTEAFF.